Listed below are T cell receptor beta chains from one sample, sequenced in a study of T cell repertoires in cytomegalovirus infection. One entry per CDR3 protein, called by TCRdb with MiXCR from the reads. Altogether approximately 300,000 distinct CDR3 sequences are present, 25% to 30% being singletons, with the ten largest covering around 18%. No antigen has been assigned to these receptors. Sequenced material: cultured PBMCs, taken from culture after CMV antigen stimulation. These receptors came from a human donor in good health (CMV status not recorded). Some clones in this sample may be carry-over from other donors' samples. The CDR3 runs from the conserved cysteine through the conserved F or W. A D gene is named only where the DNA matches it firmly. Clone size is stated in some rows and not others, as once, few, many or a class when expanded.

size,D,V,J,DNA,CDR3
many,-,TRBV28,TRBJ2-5,TGTGCCAGCAGCTCAGGGGTAGAGACCCAGTACTTC,CASSSGVETQYF
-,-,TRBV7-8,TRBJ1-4,TGTGCCAGCAGCTTAGTGGGGGAAGGCGGTTCGGAAAAACTGTTTTTT,CASSLVGEGGSEKLFF
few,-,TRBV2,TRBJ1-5,TGTGCCAGCAGTGGGGAAGGAAAAGGGACGGATCAGCCCCAGCATTTT,CASSGEGKGTDQPQHF
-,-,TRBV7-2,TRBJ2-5,TGTGCCAGCAGCTTAGGAGGAGACGGGGGCTGGGAGACCCAGTACTTC,CASSLGGDGGWETQYF
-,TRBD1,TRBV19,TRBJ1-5,TGTGCCAGTAGTGCACTCCGGGACAGGGGCAATCAGCCCCAGCATTTT,CASSALRDRGNQPQHF
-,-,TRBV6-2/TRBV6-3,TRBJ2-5,TGTGCCAGCAGTTCCCCGGGAGTGTTGGCGACCCAGTACTTC,CASSSPGVLATQYF
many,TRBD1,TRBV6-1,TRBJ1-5,TGTGCCAGCAGTGAAGGACAGGGGTTCAGTAACAATCAGCCCCAGCATTTT,CASSEGQGFSNNQPQHF
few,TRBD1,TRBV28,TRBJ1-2,TGTGCCAGCAGTTCCCGGACAGGGGGGAGGATCTATGGCTACACCTTC,CASSSRTGGRIYGYTF
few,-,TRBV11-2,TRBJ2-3,TGTGCCAGCAGCTTAGATCCCTCCCTAGTCGGTACGCAGTATTTT,CASSLDPSLVGTQYF
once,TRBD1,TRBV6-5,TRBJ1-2,TGTGCCAGCAGTTACTCTACAGGGGACTATGGCTACACCTTC,CASSYSTGDYGYTF
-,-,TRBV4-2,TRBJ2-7,TGTGCCAGCAGCCAAGGGGGGGCCGCCTGGGGTAGCTCCTACGAGCAGTACTTC,CASSQGGAAWGSSYEQYF
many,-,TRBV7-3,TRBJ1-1,TGTGCCAGCAGCTTCGGACTTAACACTGAAGCTTTCTTT,CASSFGLNTEAFF
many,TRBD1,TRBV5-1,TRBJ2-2,TGCGCCAGCAGCCCCGGCGAAGGACAGGGGAAGCACGGGGAGCTGTTTTTT,CASSPGEGQGKHGELFF
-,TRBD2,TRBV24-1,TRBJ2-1,TGTGCCACCAGTGATATCGGACTAGCGGGAGCAGAGCAGTTCTTC,CATSDIGLAGAEQFF
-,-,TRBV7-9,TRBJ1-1,TGTGCCAGCAGCTTTGAGGGGGTCGGGACTGAAGCTTTCTTT,CASSFEGVGTEAFF
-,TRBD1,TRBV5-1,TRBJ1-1,TGCGCCAGCAGCTTGGAGGGGGCGCGGAGCACTGAAGCTTTCTTT,CASSLEGARSTEAFF
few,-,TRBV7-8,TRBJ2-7,TGTGCCAGCAGCTTAGACCAGGGGTGGTACGAGCAGTACTTC,CASSLDQGWYEQYF
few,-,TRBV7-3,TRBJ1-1,TGTGCCAGCAGCTTAGCTACAGGGCATGGCACTGAAGCTTTCTTT,CASSLATGHGTEAFF
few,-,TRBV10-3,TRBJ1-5,TGTGCCATCAGTCCCCAGGGGAGCAGCAATCAGCCCCAGCATTTT,CAISPQGSSNQPQHF
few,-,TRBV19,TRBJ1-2,TGTGCCAGTAGTCGGACAGCCGATGTGGATGGCTACACCTTC,CASSRTADVDGYTF
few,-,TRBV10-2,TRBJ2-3,TGCGCCAGCAGTCCTAGTCTCGCCACAGATACGCAGTATTTT,CASSPSLATDTQYF
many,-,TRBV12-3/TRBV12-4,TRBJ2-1,TGTGCCAGCAGTCCCCCGGGACTCGCTGACAATGAGCAGTTCTTC,CASSPPGLADNEQFF
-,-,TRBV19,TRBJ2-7,TGTGCCAGTAGTTCCCGCCCCGGGACGGGGGAGCCCCAGGGCGAGCAGTACTTC,CASSSRPGTGEPQGEQYF
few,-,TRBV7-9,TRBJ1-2,TGTGCCAGCAGCAACCCCCACAGCTATGGCTACACCTTC,CASSNPHSYGYTF
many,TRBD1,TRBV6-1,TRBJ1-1,TGTGCCAGCAGGTTTCTTTACAGGGGATCGATCATGGGCACTGAAGCTTTCTTT,CASRFLYRGSIMGTEAFF
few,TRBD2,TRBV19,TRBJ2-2,TGTGCCAGTCGAATCAGCGGGAGGGGAAACACCGGGGAGCTGTTTTTT,CASRISGRGNTGELFF
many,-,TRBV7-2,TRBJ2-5,TGTGCCAGCAACGTCCAGTCAGGGGTTGGGGAGACCCAGTACTTC,CASNVQSGVGETQYF
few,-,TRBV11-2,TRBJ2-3,TGTGCCAGCAGCTTGGCGGCTAGCATCCCCGATACGCAGTATTTT,CASSLAASIPDTQYF
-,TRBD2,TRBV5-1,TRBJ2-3,TGCGCCAGCAGCAGAAGATCACTAGCGGGTTCTAGCACAGATACGCAGTATTTT,CASSRRSLAGSSTDTQYF
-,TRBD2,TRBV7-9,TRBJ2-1,TGTGCCAGCAGCTCGACTAGCGGGTCTGGATATGAGCAGTTCTTC,CASSSTSGSGYEQFF
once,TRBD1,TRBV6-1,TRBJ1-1,TGTGCCAGCAGGGGACAGGGGAAGGGTAAAACGAACACTGAAGCTTTCTTT,CASRGQGKGKTNTEAFF
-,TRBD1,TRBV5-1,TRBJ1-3,TGCGCCAGCAGCTTGACAGGGGATGGAAACACCATATATTTT,CASSLTGDGNTIYF
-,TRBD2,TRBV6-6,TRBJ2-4,TGTGCCAGCAGTTACTCGGCGGGAGATTTAGTTCTAGCCAAAAACATTCAGTACTTC,CASSYSAGDLVLAKNIQYF
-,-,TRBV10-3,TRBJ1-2,TGTGCCATCAGTGAGTCACAGAGGGGCTACACCTTC,CAISESQRGYTF
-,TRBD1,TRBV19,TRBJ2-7,TGTGCCAGCCAAGACAGGGGATACGAGCAGTACTTC,CASQDRGYEQYF
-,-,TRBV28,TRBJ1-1,TGTGCCAGCATCTCGATAAGCGTGAACACTGAAGCTTTCTTT,CASISISVNTEAFF
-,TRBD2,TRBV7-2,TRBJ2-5,TGTGCCAGCACCATGACTAGCAGTCAAGAGACCCAGTACTTC,CASTMTSSQETQYF
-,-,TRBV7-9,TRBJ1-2,TGTGCCAGCAGCTCCGCGACCCCGAGGAGCTATGGCTACACCTTC,CASSSATPRSYGYTF
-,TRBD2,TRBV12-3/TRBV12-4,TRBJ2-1,TGTGCCAGCGAACTAGCGGGGGGGGGATATGAGCAGTTCTTC,CASELAGGGYEQFF
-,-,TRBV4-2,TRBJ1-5,TGTGCCAGCAGCCAAGGAACACTACGGGCCCAGCATTTT,CASSQGTLRAQHF
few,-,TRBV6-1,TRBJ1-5,TGTGCCAGCAGGCTAGGGGAGATGGGGCAGCCCCAGCATTTT,CASRLGEMGQPQHF